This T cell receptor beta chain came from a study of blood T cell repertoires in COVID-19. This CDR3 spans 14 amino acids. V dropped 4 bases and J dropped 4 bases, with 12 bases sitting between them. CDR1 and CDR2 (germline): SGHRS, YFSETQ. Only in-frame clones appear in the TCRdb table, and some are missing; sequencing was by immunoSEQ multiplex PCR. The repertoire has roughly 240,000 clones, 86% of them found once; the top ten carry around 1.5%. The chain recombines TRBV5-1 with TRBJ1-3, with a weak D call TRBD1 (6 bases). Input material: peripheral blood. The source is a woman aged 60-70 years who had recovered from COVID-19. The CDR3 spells CASSQDSSGNTIYF. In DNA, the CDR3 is TGCGCCAGCAGCCAGGACAGCTCCGGAAACACCATATATTTT.